Below, 17 T cell receptor beta chains from the same sample are listed, as sequenced in a study of shared clonotypes between healthy human individuals. The repertoire was sequenced with immunoSEQ multiplex PCR; TCRdb's copy has only in-frame clones and lacks some. The sample has more than 1 million clones, about 80% seen once. Sequencing was carried out using memory CD4+ T cells from PBMCs. Indicated subset: CD45RA-negative fraction. Receptors were obtained from a man aged 18 to 30 in good health. Some clones in this sample may be carry-over from other donors' samples.

With regard to this clone: Other DNA variants within this sample encode the same CDR3. The chain joins TRBV28 to TRBJ1-5; D ambiguous. The CDR3 contains 13 residues. V dropped 3 bases and J dropped 1 base, with 4 bases sitting between them. Germline V lookup: CDR1 MDHEN, CDR2 SYDVKM. The CDR3 region has the DNA TGTGCCAGCAGTTTGAACAGCAATCAGCCCCAGCATTTT. Amino acid sequence: CASSLNSNQPQHF.

This clone was counted only a few times. The CDR3 loop reads CASSLDPSGYGYTF. The CDR3, as DNA: TGTGCCAGCAGCTTGGATCCCTCTGGCTATGGCTACACCTTC. This chain connects TRBV5-4 to TRBJ1-2, with D unclear. This CDR3 spans 14 amino acids. Trimming cost V 0 bases and J 4 bases, with 10 bases left between them. Germline lookup yields CDR1 SGHNT and CDR2 YYREEE (reference sequence). Full variable domain (outside the CDR3, taken from reference TRBV5-4 and TRBJ1-2): ETGVTQSPTHLIKTRGQQVTLRCSSQSGHNTVSWYQQALGQGPQFIFQYYREEENGRGNFPPRFSGLQFPNYSSELNVNALELDDSALYLCASSLDPSGYGYTFGSGTRLTVV.

The DNA of the CDR3 is TGTGCCAGCAGCTCCTCGCGCAATGAGCAGTTCTTC. As protein: CASSSSRNEQFF. The chain has TRBV7-6 and TRBJ2-1; D gene ambiguous. V was clipped by 4 bases and J by 6 bases, with 7 bases between them. Germline V gene sequence: CDR1 SGHVS, CDR2 FNYEAQ. The CDR3 loop spans 12 amino acids.

The sample holds a few counts of this clone. The chain links TRBV19 to TRBJ1-3; D gene uncertain. Trimming removed 3 bases at V and 0 bases at J, with 6 bases between. CDR1 and CDR2 from the germline V gene are LNHDA and SQIVND (reference sequence). The CDR3 contains 14 residues. This CDR3 reads CASSIENSGNTIYF. The CDR3 DNA reads as TGTGCCAGTAGTATCGAGAACTCTGGAAACACCATATATTTT.

In its sample, this clone was seen once. The chain has TRBV11-2 and TRBJ2-7; possibly TRBD1 or TRBD2 for D (5 bases each). Germline CDR1 reads SGHAT; CDR2 reads FQNNGV. CDR3 length equals 14 residues. Trimming pared 5 bases from V and 2 bases from J, leaving 13 bases between. CDR3 nucleotide sequence: TGTGCCAGCAGCCGTTCGGGGACGACCTACGAGCAGTACTTC. This sequence encodes CASSRSGTTYEQYF.

The chain couples TRBV30 to TRBJ1-1; D is perhaps TRBD1 (5 bases). Germline CDR1 reads GTSNPN; CDR2 reads SVGIG (reference sequence). This CDR3 spans 12 amino acids. Deletions cut 3 bases from V and 6 bases from J, with 11 bases between. The CDR3 protein is CAWRRQGPEAFF. Written as DNA, the CDR3 is TGTGCCTGGAGAAGGCAGGGCCCTGAAGCTTTCTTT.

The gene calls are TRBV4-2 and TRBJ2-7; possible D gene TRBD2, 5 bases. Germline V gene lookup returns CDR1 LGHNA and CDR2 YNFKEQ. This CDR3 contains 15 residues. Trimming removed 5 bases from V and 5 bases from J, with 19 bases in between. The CDR3 DNA follows: TGTGCCAGCAGCGAGCAGGCGGGTGCTCTCCACGAGCAGTACTTC. Its protein is CASSEQAGALHEQYF.

The J gene is TRBJ2-7, the V gene TRBV28; possibly TRBD1 or TRBD2 for D (5 bases each). The V gene's germline CDR1 is MDHEN and CDR2 SYDVKM. This CDR3 has 14 amino acids. Trimming cost V 6 bases and J 0 bases, with 12 bases left between them. This CDR3 is CASRQHGASYEQYF. DNA for the CDR3: TGTGCCAGCAGACAACACGGGGCCTCCTACGAGCAGTACTTC.

The sample holds many counts of this clone. CDR3 sequence: CASSHLPIRKSGGDTDTQYF. The CDR3 DNA follows: TGCGCCAGCAGCCACCTACCAATCCGGAAGTCAGGGGGGGACACAGATACGCAGTATTTT. V usage is TRBV4-1 and J usage is TRBJ2-3; D may match TRBD1 or TRBD2 (7 bases each). CDR1 MGHRA and CDR2 YSYEKL come from the germline V gene. The CDR3 contains 20 residues. With 3 bases removed from V and 2 bases from J, the gap between germline ends came to 27 bases.

The chain couples TRBV11-2 to TRBJ1-1; weak D call: TRBD1 (5 bases). Germline CDR1 SGHAT, CDR2 FQNNGV. The CDR3 loop spans 13 amino acids. Trimming removed 5 bases from V and 9 bases from J, with 16 bases in between. The CDR3 is CASSDGQLRQAFF. The CDR3 coding sequence is TGTGCCAGCAGCGATGGACAACTACGACAAGCTTTCTTT.

The rearrangement joins TRBV28 to TRBJ1-5, with a weak D call TRBD1 (5 bases). The CDR3 has 17 amino acids. Germline V gives CDR1 MDHEN, CDR2 SYDVKM. Trimming removed 4 bases at V and 1 base at J, with 17 bases between. The CDR3 nucleotides read TGTGCCAGCAGTTACCAAAGTGGAAAGGGGAGCAATCAGCCCCAGCATTTT. Translated: CASSYQSGKGSNQPQHF.

The chain joins TRBV25-1 to TRBJ2-2; D might be TRBD2 (6 bases). The CDR3 contains 14 residues. V shed 7 bases and J shed 6 bases, with 15 bases lying between them. Germline values: CDR1 MGHDK, CDR2 SYGVNS. The CDR3 DNA reads TGTGCCAGCACTCACGGGAGAGAGGCCGGGGAGCTGTTTTTT. It codes for CASTHGREAGELFF.

J is TRBJ2-5 and V is TRBV29-1; TRBD2 matches at 11 bases. V lost 4 bases to trimming and J lost 5 bases; unmatched junction nucleotides: 6. The CDR3 extends over 14 amino acids. Germline loops: CDR1 SQVTM, CDR2 ANQGSEA. In DNA, the CDR3 is TGCAGCGTTGGAGGGACTAGCGGAGGGGAGACCCAGTACTTC. Protein product: CSVGGTSGGETQYF.

V usage is TRBV5-4 and J usage is TRBJ1-1, with 8 bases aligning to TRBD1. The germline CDR1 and CDR2 sequences are SGHNT and YYREEE (reference sequence). V dropped 4 bases and J dropped 5; count of bases not matched to a gene: 10. The CDR3 is made up of 15 amino acids. CDR3 in amino acids: CASSLGQGVWTEAFF. As DNA, the CDR3 is TGTGCCAGCAGCCTTGGACAGGGAGTCTGGACTGAAGCTTTCTTT.

This sequence joins TRBV4-1 and TRBJ2-2; D remains unclear. V lost 4 bases to trimming and J lost 0 bases, with 9 bases between them. This CDR3 comprises 15 residues. The germline CDR1 and CDR2 sequences are MGHRA and YSYEKL. The CDR3 protein is CASSRSLANTGELFF. CDR3 in DNA: TGCGCCAGCAGCCGAAGCCTAGCGAACACCGGGGAGCTGTTTTTT.

The chain is built from TRBV19 and TRBJ1-2; D gene ambiguous. The CDR3 runs to 13 residues. Trimming shortened V by 7 bases and J by 2 bases, and 11 bases separated the two germline ends. Looked up from germline, CDR1 is LNHDA and CDR2 is SQIVND (reference sequence). The CDR3: CASTPQLNYGYTF. As DNA, the CDR3 is TGTGCCAGTACCCCACAGTTAAACTATGGCTACACCTTC.

V and J are TRBV30 and TRBJ1-5; perhaps TRBD1 as D (5 bases). The CDR3 is 13 amino acids. V was cut by 3 bases and J by 3 bases, with 9 bases left in between. Germline V lookup: CDR1 GTSNPN, CDR2 SVGIG (reference sequence). Here the CDR3 DNA reads TGTGCCTGGAGCCGGGGGGACAATCAGCCCCAGCATTTT. This sequence encodes CAWSRGDNQPQHF.